The clone carrying this T cell receptor beta chain turned up a few times. The antigen is not known. This record comes from a study of vaccination and CD4 T cells after COVID-19. The Oncomine TCR Beta short-read assay was what sequenced the DNA obtained from cultured CD4+ T cells. MiXCR, run by TCRdb on the PCR reads, gives a single entry per CDR3 protein. The data contain some 14,000 distinct CDR3 sequences, more than 55% of them seen just once; the ten biggest clones take up roughly 20%. CDR1 and CDR2 (germline): MNHNS, SASEGT. The CDR3 length is 13 residues. V lost 4 bases to trimming and J lost 0 bases, with 4 bases between them. Treatment in this sample: roughly 10-day PBMC culture with coronavirus spike peptide pools or control peptides (ViraFEST assay).

This sequence joins TRBV6-1 and TRBJ1-3; D unclear. The receptor was isolated from a human donor with COVID-19. The sample consisted of cultured CD4+ T cells from blood, taken after SARS-CoV-2 vaccination. CDR3 in DNA: TGTGCCAGCAGTGCTTTCTCTGGAAACACCATATATTTT. Its translation: CASSAFSGNTIYF.